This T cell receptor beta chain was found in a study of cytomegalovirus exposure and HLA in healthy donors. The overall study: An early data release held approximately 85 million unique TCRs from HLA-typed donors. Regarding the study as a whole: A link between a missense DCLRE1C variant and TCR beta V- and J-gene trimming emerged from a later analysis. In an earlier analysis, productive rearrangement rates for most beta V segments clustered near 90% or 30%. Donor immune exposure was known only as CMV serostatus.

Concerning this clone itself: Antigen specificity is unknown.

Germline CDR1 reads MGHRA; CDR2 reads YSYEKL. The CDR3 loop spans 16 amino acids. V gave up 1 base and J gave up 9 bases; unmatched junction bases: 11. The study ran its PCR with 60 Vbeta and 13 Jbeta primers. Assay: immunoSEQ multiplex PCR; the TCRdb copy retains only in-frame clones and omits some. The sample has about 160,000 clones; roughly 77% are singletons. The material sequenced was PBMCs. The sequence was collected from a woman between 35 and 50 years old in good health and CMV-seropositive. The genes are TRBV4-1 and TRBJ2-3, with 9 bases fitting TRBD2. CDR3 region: CASSQVVAGEGLTQYF. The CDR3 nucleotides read TGCGCCAGCAGCCAAGTGGTAGCGGGAGAAGGACTGACGCAGTATTTT.